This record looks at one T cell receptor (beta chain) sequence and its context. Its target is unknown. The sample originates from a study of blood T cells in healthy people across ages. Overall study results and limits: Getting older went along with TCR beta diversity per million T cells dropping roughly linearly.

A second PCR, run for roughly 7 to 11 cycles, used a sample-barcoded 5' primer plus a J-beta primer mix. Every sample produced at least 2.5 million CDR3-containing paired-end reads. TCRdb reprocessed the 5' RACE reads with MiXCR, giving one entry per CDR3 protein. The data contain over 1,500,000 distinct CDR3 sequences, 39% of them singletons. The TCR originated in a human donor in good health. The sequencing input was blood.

The CDR3 spells CASSQERYSGANVLTF. DNA for the CDR3: TGTGCCAGCAGCCAAGAAAGATACTCTGGGGCCAACGTCCTGACTTTC. The V gene is TRBV4-2, the J gene TRBJ2-6, with unresolved D. Germline V gene sequence: CDR1 LGHNA, CDR2 YNFKEQ. V was pared by 0 bases and J by 0 bases, with 6 bases between. The CDR3 is made up of 16 amino acids.